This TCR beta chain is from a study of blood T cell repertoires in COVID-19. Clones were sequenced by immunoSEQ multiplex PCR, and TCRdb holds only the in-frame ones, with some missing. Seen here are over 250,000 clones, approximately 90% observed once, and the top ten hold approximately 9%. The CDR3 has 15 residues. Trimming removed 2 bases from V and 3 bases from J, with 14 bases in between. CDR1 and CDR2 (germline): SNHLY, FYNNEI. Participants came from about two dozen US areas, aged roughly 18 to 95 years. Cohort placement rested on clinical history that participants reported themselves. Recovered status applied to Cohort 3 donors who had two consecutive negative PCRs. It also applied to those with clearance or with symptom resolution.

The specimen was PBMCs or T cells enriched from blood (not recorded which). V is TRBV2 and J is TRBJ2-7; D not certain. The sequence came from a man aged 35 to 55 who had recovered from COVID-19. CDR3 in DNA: TGTGCCAGCAGTGAATCCTCCACGCGACTCTACGAGCAGTACTTC. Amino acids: CASSESSTRLYEQYF. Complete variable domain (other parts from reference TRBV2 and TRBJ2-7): EPEVTQTPSHQVTQMGQEVILRCVPISNHLYFYWYRQILGQKVEFLVSFYNNEISEKSEIFDDQFSVERPDGSNFTLKIRSTKLEDSAMYFCASSESSTRLYEQYFGPGTRLTVT.